This is a list of T cell receptor beta chains from one sample in a study of neurological immune-mediated disorders. MiXCR was run by TCRdb on the 5' RACE reads, yielding one entry per CDR3 protein. The data show 65,000 to 85,000 distinct CDR3 sequences, with about 5% seen just once and over 7% held by the top ten. Material: PBMCs. These receptors were obtained from a woman aged 55-70 years with multiple sclerosis. CDR3s include the opening cysteine and the closing phenylalanine or tryptophan. Fields, in order: clone size, V gene, D gene, J gene, CDR3 protein, CDR3 DNA. D genes are given only for firm matches. Size is stated for part of the rows, as once, few or many counts, or as a class when the clone is expanded.

many	TRBV28	.	TRBJ1-2	CASSNKAGYTF	TGTGCCAGCAGTAACAAGGCGGGCTACACCTTC
many	TRBV7-9	.	TRBJ1-1	CASSLGSGGPGTEAFF	TGTGCCAGCAGCTTAGGGTCGGGAGGGCCCGGGACTGAAGCTTTCTTT
many	TRBV7-8	TRBD1	TRBJ2-1	CASSPQGYNEQFF	TGTGCCAGCAGCCCACAGGGGTACAATGAGCAGTTCTTC
many	TRBV20-1	TRBD2	TRBJ2-5	CSANLAGVQETQYF	TGCAGTGCAAATCTAGCGGGGGTTCAAGAGACCCAGTACTTC
many	TRBV27	TRBD1	TRBJ1-2	CASSLGTANGYTF	TGTGCCAGCAGTTTAGGGACAGCGAATGGCTACACCTTC
many	TRBV12-3/TRBV12-4	.	TRBJ2-1	CASSPQTSLLYF	TGTGCCAGCAGTCCGCAGACTAGTTTACTATACTTC
many	TRBV6-5	.	TRBJ1-3	CASSYGPGGRSGNTIYF	TGTGCCAGCAGTTACGGACCTGGGGGCCGCTCTGGAAACACCATATATTTT
.	TRBV29-1	.	TRBJ2-3	CSVEEGIDTQYF	TGCAGCGTTGAGGAAGGGATAGATACGCAGTATTTT
many	TRBV6-6	.	TRBJ1-4	CASRSLGLTFF	TGTGCCAGCCGTTCTCTTGGGCTTACGTTTTTT
many	TRBV7-2	TRBD1	TRBJ2-1	CASSTGQVLFF	TGTGCCAGCAGCACAGGACAGGTGCTGTTCTTC
many	TRBV30	.	TRBJ1-1	CAWSAGDHMNTEAFF	TGTGCCTGGAGCGCAGGGGACCACATGAACACTGAAGCTTTCTTT
.	TRBV20-1	.	TRBJ1-5	CSASGTVNQLQHF	TGCAGTGCGAGCGGGACGGTCAATCAGCTGCAGCATTTT
many	TRBV5-6	.	TRBJ2-7	CASSLEYYEQYF	TGTGCCAGCAGCTTGGAGTACTACGAGCAGTACTTC
many	TRBV3-1	.	TRBJ2-2	CASSQRPGELFF	TGTGCCAGCAGCCAACGGCCCGGGGAGCTGTTTTTT
many	TRBV7-9	TRBD1	TRBJ2-5	CASRLQGAETQYF	TGTGCCAGCAGGCTACAGGGGGCGGAGACCCAGTACTTC
many	TRBV5-1	TRBD1	TRBJ1-3	CASSSTIAGTARNTIYF	TGCGCCAGCAGCTCCACTATCGCTGGGACAGCTCGAAACACCATATATTTT
many	TRBV5-5	TRBD1	TRBJ1-6	CASRRGQANSPLHF	TGTGCCAGCAGACGCGGACAGGCTAATTCACCCCTCCACTTT
.	TRBV10-3	.	TRBJ1-4	CAISEGDAEKLFF	TGTGCCATCAGTGAAGGGGATGCTGAAAAACTGTTTTTT
many	TRBV5-5	.	TRBJ1-5	CASSLGILSNQPQHF	TGTGCCAGCAGCCTAGGGATACTCAGCAATCAGCCCCAGCATTTT
.	TRBV7-9	.	TRBJ1-3	CASGSGRLSSGNTIYF	TGTGCCAGTGGGTCAGGCAGATTAAGCTCTGGAAACACCATATATTTT
many	TRBV18	.	TRBJ1-5	CASSPPLVGGKNQPQHF	TGTGCCAGCTCACCACCGTTGGTTGGGGGCAAGAATCAGCCCCAGCATTTT
many	TRBV7-2	.	TRBJ1-2	CASSFEIIQANNYGYTF	TGTGCCAGCAGCTTCGAAATAATACAGGCGAACAACTATGGCTACACCTTC
many	TRBV5-1	TRBD1	TRBJ1-1	CASSSTGARGTEAFF	TGCGCCAGCAGCTCCACAGGGGCACGCGGGACTGAAGCTTTCTTT
.	TRBV5-6	TRBD1	TRBJ1-4	CASSLRYRGRDEKLFF	TGTGCCAGCAGCTTGCGATACAGGGGGAGGGATGAAAAACTGTTTTTT
many	TRBV5-1	.	TRBJ2-7	CASSPMGLSSYEQYF	TGCGCCAGCAGCCCGATGGGCCTTAGCTCCTACGAGCAGTACTTC
many	TRBV6-5	.	TRBJ2-5	CASSYGGRLMYF	TGTGCCAGCAGTTACGGCGGACGGCTGATGTACTTC
many	TRBV10-3	TRBD1	TRBJ1-1	CAIGYSPTSGTGPEAFF	TGTGCCATCGGTTATTCACCCACCTCCGGGACAGGGCCTGAAGCTTTCTTT
many	TRBV5-8	.	TRBJ1-3	CASDRTSTGNTIYF	TGTGCCAGCGATAGAACAAGTACTGGAAACACCATATATTTT
.	TRBV6-5	TRBD2	TRBJ2-2	CASSRPGLASNTGELFF	TGTGCCAGCAGCAGACCGGGACTAGCGTCGAACACCGGGGAGCTGTTTTTT
many	TRBV6-5	.	TRBJ2-2	CASSYGQYSGELFF	TGTGCCAGCAGTTACGGGCAATACTCCGGGGAGCTGTTTTTT
many	TRBV20-1	.	TRBJ2-3	CSARRSADTQYF	TGCAGTGCTAGAAGGTCCGCTGATACGCAGTATTTT
many	TRBV6-6	.	TRBJ1-1	CASSSTGLGAFF	TGTGCCAGCAGTTCGACAGGCCTTGGGGCTTTCTTT
many	TRBV5-6	.	TRBJ2-2	CASSGGGLLNTGELFF	TGTGCCAGCAGCGGGGGAGGACTACTGAACACCGGGGAGCTGTTTTTT
many	TRBV5-5	TRBD2	TRBJ2-5	CASREGLQETQYF	TGTGCCAGCCGCGAGGGACTACAAGAGACCCAGTACTTC
many	TRBV6-2/TRBV6-3	.	TRBJ1-5	CASAPAGSNQPQHF	TGTGCCAGCGCCCCAGCTGGTAGCAATCAGCCCCAGCATTTT
many	TRBV5-1	.	TRBJ2-5	CASSLEGMRSFETQYF	TGCGCCAGCAGCTTGGAGGGGATGAGATCCTTTGAGACCCAGTACTTC
few	TRBV9	TRBD1	TRBJ1-2	CASSPRLDRGYFYGYTF	TGTGCCAGCAGCCCCCGTTTGGACAGGGGCTATTTCTATGGCTACACCTTC
many	TRBV5-1	.	TRBJ1-5	CASSLSSAGNQPQHF	TGCGCCAGCAGCTTGAGTTCGGCTGGGAATCAGCCCCAGCATTTT
many	TRBV6-5	.	TRBJ1-5	CASRQQHSNQPQHF	TGTGCCAGCAGACAGCAACATAGCAATCAGCCCCAGCATTTT
few	TRBV20-1	TRBD1	TRBJ1-3	CSAHGTGGVSGNTIYF	TGCAGTGCTCACGGGACAGGGGGCGTCTCTGGAAACACCATATATTTT
many	TRBV6-6	.	TRBJ1-5	CASSQDRQPQHF	TGTGCCAGCAGTCAGGACCGTCAGCCCCAGCATTTT
many	TRBV5-1	TRBD1	TRBJ1-1	CASSPGQGWTEAFF	TGCGCCAGCAGCCCCGGACAGGGATGGACTGAAGCTTTCTTT
many	TRBV7-8	.	TRBJ2-3	CASVGPTSTDTQYF	TGTGCCAGCGTAGGGCCTACTAGCACAGATACGCAGTATTTT
many	TRBV2	.	TRBJ1-2	CASHQGWRYGYTF	TGTGCCAGCCACCAGGGGTGGCGGTACGGCTACACCTTC
many	TRBV5-1	.	TRBJ2-5	CASSLTAAQETQYF	TGCGCCAGCAGCCTCACGGCAGCACAAGAGACCCAGTACTTC
many	TRBV4-2	TRBD2	TRBJ2-1	CASSQDPGLAGAEQFF	TGTGCCAGCAGCCAAGACCCGGGACTAGCGGGGGCTGAGCAGTTCTTC
many	TRBV6-7	.	TRBJ1-1	CASSYWGKPAAEAFF	TGTGCCAGCAGTTATTGGGGGAAACCTGCGGCTGAAGCTTTCTTT
many	TRBV4-1	.	TRBJ2-7	CASSQLPQGTYYEQYF	TGCGCCAGCAGCCAACTTCCTCAAGGAACCTACTACGAGCAGTACTTC
many	TRBV5-1	TRBD2	TRBJ2-2	CASSGTSGEGSGELFF	TGCGCCAGCAGCGGGACTAGCGGGGAAGGTTCCGGGGAGCTGTTTTTT
many	TRBV5-6	.	TRBJ1-6	CASSLGQTRNNSPLHF	TGTGCCAGCAGCTTAGGACAGACGCGGAATAATTCACCCCTCCACTTT